This is a list of T cell receptor beta chains from one sample in a study of blood T cells in healthy people across ages. TCRdb re-called the 5' RACE reads with MiXCR, one entry per CDR3 protein. The data hold more than 600,000 distinct CDR3 sequences, with approximately 25% observed a single time. In addition, the sample was reused for a study of T cells of mothers and their children.

Sequencing input: blood. The receptors derive from a boy under 18 in good health. Both conserved end residues are part of each CDR3. A D gene is named only where the DNA matches it firmly. Some rows have no size entry. The others give once, few or many, or a class for an expanded clone.

>few|TRBJ2-7|TRBD2|TRBV24-1
CATSDPNSGKYEQYF
TGTGCCACCAGTGATCCCAACAGCGGGAAGTACGAGCAGTACTTC
>.|TRBJ2-7|TRBD2|TRBV4-3
CASSQDWASGYEQYF
TGCGCCAGCAGCCAAGACTGGGCTAGCGGTTACGAGCAGTACTTC
>many|TRBJ2-5|.|TRBV9
CASSVRDQETQYF
TGTGCCAGCAGCGTAAGGGACCAAGAGACCCAGTACTTC
>.|TRBJ2-5|TRBD2|TRBV7-2
CASSLDSGGTKTQYF
TGTGCCAGCAGCTTAGATAGCGGGGGGACAAAGACCCAGTACTTC
>few|TRBJ2-5|.|TRBV20-1
CSARDDAQYF
TGCAGTGCTAGAGATGATGCACAGTACTTC
>few|TRBJ2-5|TRBD2|TRBV20-1
CSARATSGRLEETQYF
TGCAGTGCCCGAGCGACTAGCGGGAGACTTGAGGAGACCCAGTACTTC
>.|TRBJ2-3|TRBD2|TRBV6-1
CASSEEGLAGATQYF
TGTGCCAGCAGTGAAGAAGGACTAGCGGGGGCTACGCAGTATTTT
>few|TRBJ1-2|.|TRBV3-1
CASSQAGGGGGYTF
TGTGCCAGCAGCCAAGCAGGTGGGGGAGGTGGCTACACCTTC
>few|TRBJ2-2|.|TRBV14
CASSQAGGKMGELFF
TGTGCCAGCAGCCAAGCCGGGGGCAAAATGGGGGAGCTGTTTTTT
>.|TRBJ2-7|TRBD2|TRBV7-6
CASSLALGGRAYEQYF
TGTGCCAGCAGCTTAGCGCTGGGCGGGAGGGCCTACGAGCAGTACTTC
>once|TRBJ1-2|.|TRBV4-3
CASSQDPRYGYTF
TGCGCCAGCAGCCAAGATCCCCGGTATGGCTACACCTTC
>few|TRBJ2-3|TRBD1|TRBV10-3
CAITREQGSDTQYF
TGTGCCATTACAAGAGAACAGGGGTCAGATACGCAGTATTTT
>.|TRBJ2-5|.|TRBV5-1
CASSLVEEGGTQYF
TGCGCCAGCAGCTTGGTGGAGGAGGGAGGGACCCAGTACTTC
>few|TRBJ2-7|TRBD2|TRBV7-2
CASSLGAGWLYEQYF
TGTGCCAGCAGCTTAGGAGCGGGATGGCTCTACGAGCAGTACTTC
>.|TRBJ2-7|.|TRBV12-3/TRBV12-4
CASSTGSRGYEQYF
TGTGCCAGCAGTACAGGGAGCCGAGGCTACGAGCAGTACTTC
>.|TRBJ1-4|.|TRBV12-3/TRBV12-4
CASTPQGTNEKLFF
TGTGCCAGCACCCCACAGGGCACTAATGAAAAACTGTTTTTT
>.|TRBJ2-3|.|TRBV29-1
CSVEEPGRDTQYF
TGCAGCGTTGAAGAACCGGGGCGGGATACGCAGTATTTT
>few|TRBJ2-5|.|TRBV29-1
CSVDTFPETQYF
TGCAGCGTTGATACGTTCCCAGAGACCCAGTACTTC
>.|TRBJ2-7|.|TRBV20-1
CSATTVSYEQYF
TGCAGTGCCACGACAGTCTCCTACGAGCAGTACTTC
>.|TRBJ2-1|.|TRBV3-1
CASSHGHEQFF
TGTGCCAGCAGCCATGGCCATGAGCAGTTCTTC
>few|TRBJ2-7|.|TRBV29-1
CSVVFVSEQYF
TGCAGCGTTGTTTTCGTGAGCGAGCAGTACTTC
>.|TRBJ2-1|TRBD2|TRBV20-1
CSPQLAGGYNEQFF
TGCAGTCCCCAACTAGCGGGGGGATACAATGAGCAGTTCTTC
>.|TRBJ2-2|.|TRBV7-9
CASGPLAGTGELFF
TGTGCCAGCGGGCCCCTAGCAGGGACCGGGGAGCTGTTTTTT
>.|TRBJ2-7|TRBD2|TRBV6-5
CASRLIAGDFHEQYF
TGTGCCAGCAGGCTTATAGCGGGAGATTTCCACGAGCAGTACTTC
>once|TRBJ2-2|.|TRBV20-1
CSARVDGSGEVGELFF
TGCAGTGCTAGAGTGGATGGGAGCGGTGAAGTCGGGGAGCTGTTTTTT
>.|TRBJ2-5|.|TRBV15
CATSTRFGGAQYF
TGTGCCACCAGCACACGCTTTGGAGGGGCCCAGTACTTC
>many|TRBJ2-7|TRBD2|TRBV28
CASTRGTSGGASYEQYF
TGTGCCAGCACAAGAGGGACTAGCGGAGGGGCCTCCTACGAGCAGTACTTC
>.|TRBJ2-3|TRBD2|TRBV29-1
CSVRLAGAGTDTQYF
TGCAGCGTGAGACTAGCGGGAGCGGGGACAGATACGCAGTATTTT